This TCR beta chain is from a study of human T cells and chemical hapten exposure. CDR1 MNHEY and CDR2 SVGAGI come from the germline V gene. CDR3 length: 12 amino acids. Concerning this clonotype itself: Germline is not matched at one junction end, which may reflect a read error.

Time point given: patch test 2, 6 weeks after DPC sensitization. As to treatment: therapeutic diphenylcyclopropenone sensitization with weekly scalp DPC. It was unfractionated whole blood from which total RNA was extracted. TCRdb ran MiXCR on the RACE reads and lists one entry per CDR3 protein. Of about 140,000 distinct CDR3 sequences detected, 12% appear once; the ten largest clones hold 1.3% to 1.5%. The chain links TRBV6-5 to TRBJ2-2; tentative D call: TRBD2 (5 bases). The input for sequencing was whole blood, taken in connection with sensitization to the hapten diphenylcyclopropenone (DPC). The receptor's source is a woman between 45 and 65 years old with alopecia areata. Some clones in this sample may be carry-over from other donors' samples. CDR3 in DNA: TGTGCCAGCAGTTACTCTTCCGGGGAGCTGTTATTT. Amino acids: CASSYSSGELLF.